The clone carrying this T cell receptor beta chain came up many times. Its antigen remains unidentified. The V end lost 5 bases, the J end lost 5 bases, and 12 bases lay between the germline ends. Germline V gives CDR1 SEHNR, CDR2 FQNEAQ (reference sequence). The CDR3 contains 13 residues. This entry comes from a study of blood T cells in healthy people across ages. Across the study: About one barcoded TCR beta cDNA was captured per two T cells. General observations from the study: TCR beta diversity, measured per million T cells, fell in a roughly linear way with age.

Total RNA was isolated from each sample in quantities of at least 5 micrograms. Next came a second PCR, run for about 7 to 12 cycles, which used a sample-barcoded 5' primer along with a J-beta primer mix. TCRdb re-derived calls from the 5' RACE reads in MiXCR, one entry per CDR3 protein. The sample yields roughly 800,000 distinct CDR3 sequences, 58% seen once. The receptor comes from a man aged 25-45 years in good health. Sequenced input: blood. This rearrangement joins TRBV7-9 to TRBJ2-5, with D possibly matching TRBD2 (5 bases). CDR3 bases: TGTGCCAGCAGCCGGGGTCCCGGGGAGACCCAGTACTTC. Translation: CASSRGPGETQYF.